A single sample is the source of the 21 T cell receptor beta chains below, sequenced in a study of spatial heterogeneity in lung cancer. Regarding the study as a whole: Tumors with more nonsynonymous mutations had more expanded intratumoral alpha and beta TCRs.

In TCRdb, the 5' RACE reads were re-called with MiXCR into one record per CDR3 protein. The repertoire holds about 13,000 distinct CDR3 sequences, about 3.2% seen once, with around a sixth in the top ten. What these receptors recognize is not known. The sample's time point: sample taken at primary tumor resection. The source was lung tumor tissue, collected at surgery. These receptors were taken from a male donor with early-stage non-small cell lung cancer.

The chain links TRBV5-1 to TRBJ1-2; no clear D. Germline loops: CDR1 SGHRS, CDR2 YFSETQ. Trimming left V 4 bases short and J 12 bases short, with 19 bases between. There are 13 residues in the CDR3. The CDR3 reads CASSPGPLNGDTF. As DNA, the CDR3 is TGCGCCAGCAGCCCCGGACCTTTAAACGGCGACACCTTC. Full variable domain (missing parts from reference TRBV5-1 and TRBJ1-2): KAGVTQTPRYLIKTRGQQVTLSCSPISGHRSVSWYQQTPGQGLQFLFEYFSETQRNKGNFPGRFSGRQFSNSRSEMNVSTLELGDSALYLCASSPGPLNGDTFGSGTRLTVV.

This clonotype was counted ten times or more. V is TRBV29-1 and J is TRBJ2-3; D may correspond to TRBD1 or TRBD2 (5 bases each). The germline CDR1 and CDR2 sequences are SQVTM and ANQGSEA. The V end was cut by 4 bases, the J end by 1 base, with 9 bases between. The CDR3 extends over 13 amino acids. The CDR3 region is CSVARGRTDTQYF. The CDR3 bases are TGCAGCGTTGCTCGGGGCCGCACAGATACGCAGTATTTT.

This clonotype was recorded at least ten times. This chain connects TRBV7-2 to TRBJ2-3; 9 bases are shared with TRBD2. The CDR3 loop spans 18 amino acids. Germline V gene data show CDR1 as SGHTA and CDR2 as FQGNSA. V dropped 2 bases and J dropped 0; count of bases not matched to a gene: 9. The CDR3 DNA reads TGTGCCAGCAGCTTAAGGGGGCTAGCGGGGCCTAGCACAGATACGCAGTATTTT. Its translation: CASSLRGLAGPSTDTQYF.

The sample holds many counts of this clonotype. The chain couples TRBV11-2 to TRBJ1-1; TRBD1 might be the D (6 bases). Germline loops: CDR1 SGHAT, CDR2 FQNNGV. V was shortened by 5 bases and J by 5 bases, with 27 bases between the two germline ends. The CDR3 is made up of 18 amino acids. CDR3 in DNA: TGTGCCAGCAGCCCTAGTGTAGGGTGGGGAGGGGGAAGGACTGAAGCTTTCTTT. It translates to CASSPSVGWGGGRTEAFF. Supplemented by reference TRBV11-2 and TRBJ1-1, the full variable domain reads EAGVAQSPRYKIIEKRQSVAFWCNPISGHATLYWYQQILGQGPKLLIQFQNNGVVDDSQLPKDRFSAERLKGVDSTLKIQPAKLEDSAVYLCASSPSVGWGGGRTEAFFGQGTRLTVV.

This clonotype was seen many times. The rearrangement joins TRBV5-4 to TRBJ2-2, with D tentatively TRBD1 (6 bases). The CDR3 length is 15 residues. The germline V and J ends were trimmed by 1 base and 6 bases, with 13 bases remaining between them. Germline CDR1 and CDR2: SGHNT and YYREEE (reference sequence). The CDR3 coding sequence is TGTGCCAGCAGCTTGTTTAACAGGGTGGCCGGGGAGCTGTTTTTT. Translating gives CASSLFNRVAGELFF.

This clonotype was observed at least ten times. The chain couples TRBV20-1 to TRBJ2-2, with D possibly being TRBD2 (5 bases). V was pared by 3 bases and J by 5 bases, with 13 bases between. Germline loops: CDR1 DFQATT, CDR2 SNEGSKA (reference sequence). This CDR3 is 14 amino acids long. CDR3 loop: CSASGLRRTGELFF. In DNA form, the CDR3 reads TGCAGTGCTAGCGGTCTCAGGAGGACCGGGGAGCTGTTTTTT.

Within the sample, this clonotype is medium-sized (0.01 to 0.1%). The chain links TRBV7-2 to TRBJ1-1, with TRBD1 matching 8 bases. The CDR3 length is 15 residues. The germline CDR1 and CDR2 sequences are SGHTA and FQGNSA. V dropped 5 bases and J dropped 5; count of bases not matched to a gene: 10. CDR3 residues: CASSASRGRGTEAFF. DNA of the CDR3: TGTGCCAGCAGCGCGTCCAGGGGGCGGGGGACTGAAGCTTTCTTT.

This clonotype occurred many times. This chain uses TRBV28 with TRBJ2-7, with 8 positions matching TRBD1. Germline trimming cut 3 bases from V and 7 bases from J; bases unmatched to any gene: 17. From germline, CDR1 is MDHEN and CDR2 SYDVKM. The CDR3 is made up of 17 amino acids. CDR3 protein: CASSLGVGGRGLGEQYF. The CDR3 DNA sequence: TGTGCCAGCAGTTTGGGGGTCGGCGGCAGGGGGCTTGGGGAGCAGTACTTC.

The table lists this clonotype with many counts. J is TRBJ2-7 and V is TRBV2, with D possibly TRBD2 on 7 matching bases. This CDR3 has 14 residues. Trimming shortened V by 7 bases and J by 2 bases, and 15 bases separated the two germline ends. Germline V gene sequence: CDR1 SNHLY, CDR2 FYNNEI. The CDR3 protein is CASTRGRGTYEQYF. CDR3 DNA: TGTGCCAGCACCCGGGGGAGGGGGACCTACGAGCAGTACTTC.

This clonotype was recorded at least ten times. CDR3 sequence reads: CSARVPQGGNQPQHF. The CDR3 nucleotides are TGCAGTGCTAGAGTGCCACAGGGGGGCAATCAGCCCCAGCATTTT. The chain recombines TRBV20-1 with TRBJ1-5; 8 bases line up with TRBD1. The germline CDR1 and CDR2 sequences are DFQATT and SNEGSKA (reference sequence). The V segment lost 1 base and the J segment 2 bases; nucleotides outside the gene matches: 4. The CDR3 consists of 15 residues.

This clonotype was detected many times. V gene TRBV3-1 combines with J gene TRBJ1-2; TRBD1 might be the D (6 bases). CDR3 size: 14 residues. Germline V CDR1 and CDR2: LGHDT, YNNKEL (reference sequence). Trimming took off 2 bases at V and 4 bases at J, with 11 bases between the two ends. The CDR3 coding sequence is TGTGCCAGCAGCCAACACAGGGAAGGCTATGGCTACACCTTC. Encoded protein: CASSQHREGYGYTF.

The table lists this clonotype with many counts. The chain couples TRBV20-1 to TRBJ1-2, with TRBD1 identical over 9 bases. V lost 0 bases, J lost 4 bases, and 6 bases stayed unmatched. Germline CDR1 DFQATT, CDR2 SNEGSKA (reference sequence). The CDR3 runs 15 residues. CDR3 bases: TGCAGTGCTAGAGATCCACAGGGGGCCGTCTATGGCTACACCTTC. It yields the protein CSARDPQGAVYGYTF.

This clonotype was counted at least ten times. This chain links TRBV7-3 with TRBJ2-3; 11 nucleotides match TRBD2. The V gene's germline CDR1 is SGHTA and CDR2 FQGTGA. V dropped 5 bases and J dropped 5; count of bases not matched to a gene: 9. The CDR3 has 16 amino acids. CDR3 amino acids: CASSQGLAGGRDTQYF. The CDR3, as DNA: TGTGCCAGCAGCCAAGGGCTAGCGGGGGGAAGAGATACGCAGTATTTT. Filled out from reference TRBV7-3 and TRBJ2-3, the complete variable domain reads GAGVSQTPSNKVTEKGKYVELRCDPISGHTALYWYRQSLGQGPEFLIYFQGTGAADDSGLPNDRFFAVRPEGSVSTLKIQRTERGDSAVYLCASSQGLAGGRDTQYFGPGTRLTVL.

The sample holds many counts of this clonotype. Given a much more abundant clone one base away, this may be a read error. The rearrangement links TRBV28 to TRBJ1-5; D not resolved. Germline V CDR1 and CDR2: MDHEN, SYDVKM. This CDR3 spans 16 amino acids. The CDR3 bases are TGTGCCAGCAGTTCCCCCGGACTGATTAGCAATCAGCCCCAGAATTTT. It yields the protein CASSSPGLISNQPQNF.

This clonotype was detected many times. The chain uses TRBV7-2 and TRBJ2-1; D may match TRBD1 or TRBD2 (5 bases each). This CDR3 comprises 13 residues. From germline, CDR1 is SGHTA and CDR2 FQGNSA. The V end lost 4 bases, the J end lost 8 bases, and 12 bases lay between the germline ends. CDR3 bases: TGTGCCAGCAGCTCCCAGGGACGGTATGAGCAGTTCTTC. Residues: CASSSQGRYEQFF. The entire variable domain, with the rest obtained from reference TRBV7-2 and TRBJ2-1, is as follows: GAGVSQSPSNKVTEKGKDVELRCDPISGHTALYWYRQSLGQGLEFLIYFQGNSAPDKSGLPSDRFSAERTGGSVSTLTIQRTQQEDSAVYLCASSSQGRYEQFFGPGTRLTVL.

By frequency in the sample, this clonotype is medium-sized. V is TRBV9 and J is TRBJ2-3; 11 nucleotides agree with TRBD1. CDR1 SGDLS and CDR2 YYNGEE come from the germline V gene. The CDR3 covers 16 residues. V lost 3 bases to trimming and J lost 5 bases; unmatched junction nucleotides: 8. CDR3 DNA: TGTGCCAGCAGCGCCTCCGGGACAGGGGGGAGAGATACGCAGTATTTT. Protein: CASSASGTGGRDTQYF.

This clonotype was picked up many times. The V gene is TRBV7-8, the J gene TRBJ1-4; 8 positions agree with TRBD1. Trimming took 5 bases from V and 3 from J; bases not matched to a gene: 5. From germline, CDR1 is SGHVS and CDR2 FQNEAQ. The CDR3 loop spans 15 amino acids. The CDR3 sequence is CASSSGQGANEKLFF. The CDR3 region has the DNA TGTGCCAGCAGCAGTGGACAGGGCGCTAATGAAAAACTGTTTTTT.

The table lists this clonotype with many counts. The chain has TRBV27 and TRBJ1-6; D is unclear. CDR1 and CDR2 from the germline V gene are MNHEY and SMNVEV (reference sequence). The CDR3 length is 14 residues. V lost 0 bases to trimming and J lost 14 bases, with 14 bases between them. CDR3 sequence: CASSLSLSNQALHF. The CDR3, as DNA: TGTGCCAGCAGTTTATCGTTAAGTAACCAGGCCCTCCACTTT.

This clonotype was picked up many times. This chain links TRBV18 with TRBJ1-1, with unresolved D. Per the germline V gene, CDR1 is KGHSH and CDR2 is LQKENI. The CDR3 is 15 residues long. V was shortened by 2 bases and J by 1 base, with 11 bases between the two germline ends. CDR3 nucleotides: TGTGCCAGCTCACCAAATACACCTACGAACACTGAAGCTTTCTTT. It translates to CASSPNTPTNTEAFF.

This clonotype ranks as medium-sized (0.01 to 0.1%). V gene TRBV12-3 or TRBV12-4 combines with J gene TRBJ2-1; 7 bases agree with TRBD2. The CDR3 runs 20 residues. Trimming removed 3 bases from V and 1 base from J; junction bases left unmatched: 18. CDR3 in DNA: TGTGCCAGCAGTTTTAGCTTCCGGCTTCCCTTCGGGGGGTCCTACAATGAGCAGTTCTTC. It translates to CASSFSFRLPFGGSYNEQFF.

To note about this clonotype: With a much larger clone just one base away, this may be a read error. The gene calls are TRBV12-3 or TRBV12-4 and TRBJ2-5; D call uncertain. The CDR3 spans 13 residues. With 7 bases removed from V and 1 base from J, the gap between germline ends came to 10 bases. The CDR3 bases are TGTGCCAGCATGAGGACGACCCAAGAGACCCAGTACTTC. Amino acids: CASMRTTQETQYF.